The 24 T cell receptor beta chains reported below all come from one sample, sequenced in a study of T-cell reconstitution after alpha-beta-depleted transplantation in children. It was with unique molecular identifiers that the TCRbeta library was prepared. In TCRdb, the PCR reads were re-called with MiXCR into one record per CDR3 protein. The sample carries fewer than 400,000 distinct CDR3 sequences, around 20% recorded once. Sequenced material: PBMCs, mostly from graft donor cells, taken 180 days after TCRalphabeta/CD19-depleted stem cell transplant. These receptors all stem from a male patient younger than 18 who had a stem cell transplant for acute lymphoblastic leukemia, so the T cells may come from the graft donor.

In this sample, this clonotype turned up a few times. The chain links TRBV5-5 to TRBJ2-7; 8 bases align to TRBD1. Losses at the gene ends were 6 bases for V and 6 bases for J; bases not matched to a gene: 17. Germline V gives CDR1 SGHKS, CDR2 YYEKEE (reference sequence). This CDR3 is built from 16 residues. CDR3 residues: CASTPSLGTGRFEQYF. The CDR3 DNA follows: TGTGCCAGCACCCCCTCGTTGGGGACAGGAAGGTTCGAGCAGTACTTC.

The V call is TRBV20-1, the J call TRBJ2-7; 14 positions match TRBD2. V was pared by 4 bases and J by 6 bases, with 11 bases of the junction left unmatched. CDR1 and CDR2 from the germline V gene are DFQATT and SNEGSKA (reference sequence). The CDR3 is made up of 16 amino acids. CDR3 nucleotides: TGCAGTGCTATCCCTGGGGGACTAGCGGGAGTTAGCGAGCAGTACTTC. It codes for CSAIPGGLAGVSEQYF.

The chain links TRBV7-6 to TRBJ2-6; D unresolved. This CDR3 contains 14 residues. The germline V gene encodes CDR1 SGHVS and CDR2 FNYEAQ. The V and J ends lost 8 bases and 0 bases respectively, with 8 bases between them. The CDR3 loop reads CASGELSGANVLTF. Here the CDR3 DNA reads TGTGCCAGCGGGGAACTCTCTGGGGCCAACGTCCTGACTTTC.

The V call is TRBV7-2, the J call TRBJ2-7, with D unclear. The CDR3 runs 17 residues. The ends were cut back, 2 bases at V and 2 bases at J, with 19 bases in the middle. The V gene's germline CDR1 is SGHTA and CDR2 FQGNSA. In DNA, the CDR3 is TGTGCCAGCAGCTTAAAGGCGTGGGCAGTTATTCCCTACGAGCAGTACTTC. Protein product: CASSLKAWAVIPYEQYF.

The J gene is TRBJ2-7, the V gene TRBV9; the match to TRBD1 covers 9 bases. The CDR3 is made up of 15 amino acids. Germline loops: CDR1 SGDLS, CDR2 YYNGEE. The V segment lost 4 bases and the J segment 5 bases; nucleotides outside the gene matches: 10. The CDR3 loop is CASSPGTGIRNEQYF. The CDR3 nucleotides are TGTGCCAGCAGCCCAGGGACAGGGATCAGGAACGAGCAGTACTTC.

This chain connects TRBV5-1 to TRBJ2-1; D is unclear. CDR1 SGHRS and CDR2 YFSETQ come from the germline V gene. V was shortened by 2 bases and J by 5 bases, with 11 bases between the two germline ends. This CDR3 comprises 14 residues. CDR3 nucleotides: TGCGCCAGCAGCTTTTTCACAGTCAACAATGAGCAGTTCTTC. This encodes CASSFFTVNNEQFF.

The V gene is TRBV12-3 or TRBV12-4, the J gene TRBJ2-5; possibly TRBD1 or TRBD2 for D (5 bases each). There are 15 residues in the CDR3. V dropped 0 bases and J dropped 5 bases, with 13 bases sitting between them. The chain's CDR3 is CASSLAGTPWETQYF. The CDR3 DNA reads TGTGCCAGCAGTTTAGCTGGGACCCCCTGGGAGACCCAGTACTTC.

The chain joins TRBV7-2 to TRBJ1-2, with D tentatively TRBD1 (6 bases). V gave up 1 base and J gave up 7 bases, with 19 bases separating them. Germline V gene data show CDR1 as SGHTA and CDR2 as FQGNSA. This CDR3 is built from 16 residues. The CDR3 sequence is CASSLGYGQSRFGYTF. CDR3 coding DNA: TGTGCCAGCAGCTTAGGGTATGGACAGTCCAGGTTTGGCTACACCTTC.

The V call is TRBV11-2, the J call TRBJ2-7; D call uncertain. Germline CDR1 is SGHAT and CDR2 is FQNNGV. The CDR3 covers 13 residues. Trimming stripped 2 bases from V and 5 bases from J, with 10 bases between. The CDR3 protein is CASSLISVHEQYF. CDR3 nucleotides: TGTGCCAGCAGCTTAATTTCGGTCCACGAGCAGTACTTC.

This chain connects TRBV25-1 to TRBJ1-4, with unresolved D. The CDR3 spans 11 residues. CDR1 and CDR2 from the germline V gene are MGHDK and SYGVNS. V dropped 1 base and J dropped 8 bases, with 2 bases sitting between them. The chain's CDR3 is CASSELEKLFF. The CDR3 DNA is TGTGCCAGCAGTGAATTAGAAAAACTGTTTTTT.

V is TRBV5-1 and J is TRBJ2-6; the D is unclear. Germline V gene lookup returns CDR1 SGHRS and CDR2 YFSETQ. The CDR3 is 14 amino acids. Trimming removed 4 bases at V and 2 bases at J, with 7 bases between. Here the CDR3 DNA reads TGCGCCAGCAGCCCGACGGCTGGGGCCAACGTCCTGACTTTC. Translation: CASSPTAGANVLTF.

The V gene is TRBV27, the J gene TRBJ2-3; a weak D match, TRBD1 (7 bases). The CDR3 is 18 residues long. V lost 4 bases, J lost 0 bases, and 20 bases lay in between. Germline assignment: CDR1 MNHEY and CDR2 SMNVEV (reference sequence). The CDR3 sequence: CASSSPGGGISSTDTQYF. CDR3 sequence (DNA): TGTGCCAGCAGTTCCCCCGGAGGGGGCATTTCTAGCACAGATACGCAGTATTTT.

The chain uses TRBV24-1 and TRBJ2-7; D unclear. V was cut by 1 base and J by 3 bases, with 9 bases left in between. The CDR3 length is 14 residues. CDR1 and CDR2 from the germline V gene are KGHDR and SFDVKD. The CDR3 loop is CATSDLTRVYEQYF. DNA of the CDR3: TGTGCCACCAGTGATTTAACCCGAGTCTACGAGCAGTACTTC.

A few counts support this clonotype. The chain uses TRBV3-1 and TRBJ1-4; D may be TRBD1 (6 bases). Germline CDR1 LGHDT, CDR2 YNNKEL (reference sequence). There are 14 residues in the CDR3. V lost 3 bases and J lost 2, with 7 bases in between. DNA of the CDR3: TGTGCCAGCAGCCATACAGGGACTAATGAAAAACTGTTTTTT. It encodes CASSHTGTNEKLFF.

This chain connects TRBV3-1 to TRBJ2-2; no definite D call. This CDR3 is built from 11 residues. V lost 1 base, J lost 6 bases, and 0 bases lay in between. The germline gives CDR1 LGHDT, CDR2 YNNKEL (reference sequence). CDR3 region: CASSQAGELFF. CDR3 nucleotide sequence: TGTGCCAGCAGCCAAGCCGGGGAGCTGTTTTTT.

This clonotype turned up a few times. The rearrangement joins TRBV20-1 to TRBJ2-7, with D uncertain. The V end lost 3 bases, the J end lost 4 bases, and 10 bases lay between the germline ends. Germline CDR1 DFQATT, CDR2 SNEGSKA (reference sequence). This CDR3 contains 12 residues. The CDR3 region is CSASRVKYEQYF. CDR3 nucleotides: TGCAGTGCTAGTAGGGTTAAGTACGAGCAGTACTTC.

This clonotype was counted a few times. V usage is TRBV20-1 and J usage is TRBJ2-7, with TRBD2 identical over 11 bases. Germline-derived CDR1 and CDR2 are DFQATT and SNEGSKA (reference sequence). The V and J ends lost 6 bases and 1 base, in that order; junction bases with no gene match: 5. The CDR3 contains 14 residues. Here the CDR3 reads CSATGTSGSYEQYF. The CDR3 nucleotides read TGCAGTGCAACCGGGACTAGCGGTTCCTACGAGCAGTACTTC.

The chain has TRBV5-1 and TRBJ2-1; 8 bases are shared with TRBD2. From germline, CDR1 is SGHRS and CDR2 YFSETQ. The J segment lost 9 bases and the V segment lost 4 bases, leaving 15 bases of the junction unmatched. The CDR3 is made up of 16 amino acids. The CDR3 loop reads CASSPDYAGGRGEQFF. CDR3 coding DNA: TGCGCCAGCAGCCCGGACTATGCGGGAGGTCGGGGTGAGCAGTTCTTC.

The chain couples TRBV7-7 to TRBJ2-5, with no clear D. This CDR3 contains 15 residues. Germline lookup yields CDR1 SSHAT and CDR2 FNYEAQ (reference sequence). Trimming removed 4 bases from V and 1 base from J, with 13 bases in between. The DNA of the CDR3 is TGTGCCAGCAGCTCAGAATTTAGCCGCCAAGAGACCCAGTACTTC. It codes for CASSSEFSRQETQYF.

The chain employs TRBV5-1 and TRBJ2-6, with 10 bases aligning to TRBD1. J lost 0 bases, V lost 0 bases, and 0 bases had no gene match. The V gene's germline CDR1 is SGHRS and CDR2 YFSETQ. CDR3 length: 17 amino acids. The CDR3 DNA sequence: TGCGCCAGCAGCTTGGGGGACAGGGGCTCTGGGGCCAACGTCCTGACTTTC. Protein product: CASSLGDRGSGANVLTF.

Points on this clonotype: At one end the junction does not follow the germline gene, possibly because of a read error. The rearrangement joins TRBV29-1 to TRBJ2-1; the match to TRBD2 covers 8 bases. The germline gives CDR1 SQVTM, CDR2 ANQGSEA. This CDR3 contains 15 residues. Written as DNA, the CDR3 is TGCAGCGTTGGGATCGGGGGGGGGTCCTACAATGAGCAGTCCTTC. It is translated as CSVGIGGGSYNEQSF.

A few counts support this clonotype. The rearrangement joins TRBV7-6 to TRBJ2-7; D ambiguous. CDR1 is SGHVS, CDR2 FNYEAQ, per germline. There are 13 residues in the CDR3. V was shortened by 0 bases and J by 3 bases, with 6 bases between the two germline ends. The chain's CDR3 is CASSLATGYEQYF. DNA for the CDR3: TGTGCCAGCAGCTTAGCGACGGGCTACGAGCAGTACTTC.

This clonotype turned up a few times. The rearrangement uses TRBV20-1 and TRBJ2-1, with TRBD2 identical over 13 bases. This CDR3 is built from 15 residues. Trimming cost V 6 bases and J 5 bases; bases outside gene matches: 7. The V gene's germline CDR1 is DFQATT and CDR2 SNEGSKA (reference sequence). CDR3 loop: CSARRLAGGHNEQFF. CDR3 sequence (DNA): TGCAGTGCCCGACGACTAGCGGGAGGTCACAATGAGCAGTTCTTC.

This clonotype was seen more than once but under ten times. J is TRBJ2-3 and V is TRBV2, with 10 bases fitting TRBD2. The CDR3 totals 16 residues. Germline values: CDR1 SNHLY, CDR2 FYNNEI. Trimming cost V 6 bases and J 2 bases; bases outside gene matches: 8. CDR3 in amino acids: CASSSEREGLTDTQYF. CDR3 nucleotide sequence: TGTGCCAGCAGCTCAGAGCGGGAGGGCCTCACAGATACGCAGTATTTT.